This T cell receptor (beta chain) originates from a study of T cells after yellow fever vaccination. Overall study: Where fractions had low cell numbers, libraries were prepared from them with the SMART-Seq v4 Ultra Low Input RNA kit. Broader study findings: Some clonotypes, a small share, were shared between CD4 and CD8 compartments. Weaker in magnitude, the secondary response showed a faster peak on day 5 versus 15.

As concerns this clonotype: Its antigen is not identified.

From the 5' RACE reads, TCRdb called clonotypes with MiXCR, one entry per CDR3 protein. The sample contains roughly 190,000 distinct CDR3 sequences, around 10% of which appear only once. This CDR3 is built from 15 residues. In germline, CDR1 is SEHNR, CDR2 FQNEAQ (reference sequence). Trimming removed 1 base from V and 0 bases from J; junction bases left unmatched: 0. The origin of this receptor is a man younger than 30 who received the YFV17D yellow fever vaccine. The specimen was CD8+ T cells sorted from PBMCs, collected 15 days after the yellow fever booster vaccination. The chain uses TRBV7-9 and TRBJ1-5; 7 bases line up with TRBD1. Here the CDR3 reads CASSLEGASNQPQHF. CDR3 DNA: TGTGCCAGCAGCTTAGAGGGGGCTAGCAATCAGCCCCAGCATTTT.